This is a list of T cell receptor beta chains from one sample in a study of shared clonotypes between healthy human individuals. Assay: immunoSEQ multiplex PCR; the TCRdb copy retains only in-frame clones and omits some. Found here are roughly 2.2 million clones, approximately 95% of them singletons; the top ten hold about 0.41%. Input material: naive CD4+ T cells from PBMCs. The source of these receptors is a man in his late teens or twenties in good health. Some clones in this sample may be carry-over from other donors' samples. Both conserved end residues are part of each CDR3. D genes are given only for firm matches. Some rows mark clone size as missing; the rest say once, few, many or name a class of expanded clone.

TRBJ1-3	.	TRBV6-4	.	CAIGDGSGNTIYF	TGTGCCATCGGTGATGGCTCTGGAAACACCATATATTTT
TRBJ2-3	.	TRBV5-1	TRBD1	CASSLQGQSTDTQYF	TGCGCCAGCAGCTTGCAGGGACAGAGCACAGATACGCAGTATTTT
TRBJ2-2	.	TRBV9	.	CASSVLVGELFF	TGTGCCAGCAGCGTGTTGGTCGGGGAGCTGTTTTTT
TRBJ2-2	.	TRBV7-3	.	CASTPNTGELFF	TGTGCCAGCACCCCTAACACCGGGGAGCTGTTTTTT
TRBJ1-5	.	TRBV19	TRBD1	CASALDRGLQGPQHF	TGTGCCAGTGCCCTGGACAGGGGGCTGCAAGGGCCCCAGCATTTT
TRBJ1-4	.	TRBV9	TRBD1	CASSARQGDEKLFF	TGTGCCAGCAGCGCGAGACAGGGTGATGAAAAACTGTTTTTT
TRBJ1-4	.	TRBV18	TRBD1	CASSLGPGTGLGKLFF	TGTGCCAGCTCCCTCGGCCCGGGGACAGGGCTTGGAAAACTGTTTTTT
TRBJ1-1	few	TRBV2	TRBD1	CASSAQGSTEAFF	TGTGCCAGCAGCGCACAGGGGAGTACTGAAGCTTTCTTT
TRBJ1-6	.	TRBV4-1	TRBD1	CASSQERTGVSPLHF	TGCGCCAGCAGCCAAGAAAGGACAGGGGTCTCACCCCTCCACTTT
TRBJ2-3	.	TRBV12-5	.	CASGLGLSSRADTQYF	TGTGCTAGTGGTTTGGGGTTATCCTCTCGGGCGGATACGCAGTATTTT
TRBJ2-1	.	TRBV27	.	CASSLLALPGDEQFF	TGTGCCAGCAGTCTACTAGCTTTACCGGGGGATGAGCAGTTCTTC
TRBJ1-5	.	TRBV29-1	.	CSVTNGGLGQPQHF	TGCAGCGTTACCAACGGGGGGCTAGGTCAGCCCCAGCATTTT
TRBJ1-5	.	TRBV18	.	CASSTTQGRKPQHF	TGTGCCAGCTCAACCACTCAGGGTAGGAAGCCCCAGCATTTT
TRBJ2-2	.	TRBV10-1	.	CASSVETSDTGELFF	TGCGCCAGCAGTGTGGAGACGTCGGACACCGGGGAGCTGTTTTTT
TRBJ1-1	.	TRBV18	.	CASSPYTGENTEAFF	TGTGCCAGCTCACCCTACACCGGGGAGAACACTGAAGCTTTCTTT
TRBJ1-1	.	TRBV18	.	CASVTVEGITEAFF	TGTGCCAGCGTAACTGTTGAAGGGATCACTGAAGCTTTCTTT
TRBJ2-5	.	TRBV7-9	.	CASSQLGAYAETQYF	TGTGCCAGCAGCCAACTGGGGGCCTACGCCGAGACCCAGTACTTC
TRBJ2-7	.	TRBV27	TRBD2	CASRLAGRDEQYF	TGTGCCAGCAGGTTAGCGGGACGCGACGAGCAGTACTTC
TRBJ1-1	.	TRBV28	TRBD1	CASSLGGQGTEAFF	TGTGCCAGCAGTTTAGGGGGACAGGGCACTGAAGCTTTCTTT
TRBJ1-1	.	TRBV2	.	CASSDPYTEAFF	TGTGCCAGCAGTGACCCGTACACTGAAGCTTTCTTT
TRBJ1-1	.	TRBV6-5	.	CASSYTGLKNTEAFF	TGTGCCAGCAGTTACACCGGACTGAAGAACACTGAAGCTTTCTTT
TRBJ2-2	.	TRBV11-3	.	CASSGTGELFF	TGTGCCAGCAGTGGGACCGGGGAGCTGTTTTTT
TRBJ2-3	.	TRBV7-9	TRBD2	CASSLVAGGIRDTQYF	TGTGCCAGCAGCTTAGTAGCGGGAGGGATCCGGGATACGCAGTATTTT
TRBJ2-7	.	TRBV19	.	CASSISQGTFYEQYF	TGTGCCAGTAGTATAAGTCAGGGAACCTTCTACGAGCAGTACTTC
TRBJ2-6	once	TRBV4-3	.	CASSQHSGANVLTF	TGCGCCAGCAGCCAACATTCTGGGGCCAACGTCCTGACTTTC
TRBJ1-5	.	TRBV4-2	.	CASSRPRWENQPQHF	TGTGCCAGTAGCCGGCCCAGGTGGGAAAATCAGCCCCAGCATTTT
TRBJ1-4	.	TRBV18	.	CASSPPGSSTNEKLFF	TGTGCCAGCTCACCGCCCGGATCTTCGACTAATGAAAAACTGTTTTTT
TRBJ1-1	.	TRBV7-2	.	CASSTRPGQGNTEAFF	TGTGCCAGCAGCACTCGACCCGGGCAGGGGAACACTGAAGCTTTCTTT
TRBJ1-1	once	TRBV28	.	CASRPPMNTEAFF	TGTGCCAGCAGACCGCCCATGAACACTGAAGCTTTCTTT
TRBJ2-1	.	TRBV30	TRBD2	CAWMYGTSSSYNEQFF	TGTGCCTGGATGTACGGGACTAGCAGCTCCTACAATGAGCAGTTCTTC
TRBJ2-7	.	TRBV30	.	CAWSRTTGLYEQYF	TGTGCCTGGAGTCGTACGACAGGACTATACGAGCAGTACTTC
TRBJ2-2	once	TRBV28	TRBD1	CASSLQGQGVTGELFF	TGTGCCAGCAGTCTACAAGGTCAGGGGGTAACCGGGGAGCTGTTTTTT
TRBJ1-6	.	TRBV4-2	TRBD1	CASSQPDRGLGAPLHF	TGTGCCAGCAGCCAGCCGGACAGGGGGCTTGGTGCACCCCTCCACTTT
TRBJ2-1	.	TRBV2	.	CASSGSGLSLNEQFF	TGTGCCAGCAGTGGGAGCGGTCTCTCCCTCAATGAGCAGTTCTTC
TRBJ1-3	.	TRBV29-1	.	CSVVTNSGNTIYF	TGCAGCGTTGTTACAAACTCTGGAAACACCATATATTTT
TRBJ2-4	.	TRBV4-3	.	CASSQDLRDIGIQYF	TGCGCCAGCAGCCAAGATCTCAGGGATATAGGCATTCAGTACTTC
TRBJ2-7	.	TRBV7-2	TRBD2	CASSLAFLAGGPAFEQYF	TGTGCCAGCAGCTTAGCGTTCCTAGCGGGAGGGCCTGCCTTCGAGCAGTACTTC
TRBJ2-2	.	TRBV18	TRBD2	CASSPPWLAVNTGELFF	TGTGCCAGCTCACCACCGTGGCTAGCGGTGAACACCGGGGAGCTGTTTTTT
TRBJ2-7	.	TRBV7-9	.	CASSNVYPTGASQSYEQYF	TGTGCCAGCAGCAATGTCTACCCCACGGGGGCATCCCAGTCCTACGAGCAGTACTTC
TRBJ1-2	.	TRBV19	TRBD1	CASSSYRDSANYGYTF	TGTGCCAGTAGTAGCTACCGGGACAGCGCGAACTATGGCTACACCTTC
TRBJ2-1	.	TRBV11-2	.	CASSRDSFYLEQFF	TGTGCCAGCAGCAGGGACTCCTTTTACCTTGAGCAGTTCTTC
TRBJ2-3	.	TRBV7-6	.	CASSLAGGAASDTQYF	TGTGCCAGCAGCTTAGCAGGAGGGGCGGCTTCGGATACGCAGTATTTT
TRBJ2-7	.	TRBV2	.	CASSALPSYEQYF	TGTGCCAGCAGTGCCCTCCCCTCCTACGAGCAGTACTTC
TRBJ2-3	.	TRBV7-9	.	CASSLAPYLDTDTQYF	TGTGCCAGCAGCTTAGCTCCTTATTTAGACACAGATACGCAGTATTTT
TRBJ2-7	.	TRBV2	TRBD1	CTSGDRAGEQYF	TGTACCAGTGGGGACAGGGCTGGCGAGCAGTACTTC
TRBJ1-4	.	TRBV7-6	.	CASSPRVGLPEKLFF	TGTGCCAGCAGCCCCCGTGTCGGGCTCCCTGAAAAACTGTTTTTT
TRBJ2-3	.	TRBV18	.	CASSPYSTDTQYF	TGTGCCAGCTCACCGTACAGCACAGATACGCAGTATTTT
TRBJ2-3	.	TRBV7-6	.	CASSFPRSYLTGTPATDTQYF	TGTGCCAGCAGCTTCCCGCGAAGTTACCTGACCGGGACTCCGGCGACAGATACGCAGTATTTT
TRBJ1-1	.	TRBV7-9	.	CASSFARMDTEAFF	TGTGCCAGCAGCTTCGCACGGATGGACACTGAAGCTTTCTTT
TRBJ1-4	.	TRBV19	.	CASSGAGPSPGEKLFF	TGTGCCAGTAGTGGAGCGGGACCCTCGCCTGGTGAAAAACTGTTTTTT
TRBJ1-5	.	TRBV5-1	.	CASSLSPLLYSNQPQHF	TGCGCCAGCAGCTTGTCCCCATTACTTTATAGCAATCAGCCCCAGCATTTT
TRBJ2-7	.	TRBV5-1	TRBD2	CASRRGGTSGRRAYEQYF	TGCGCCAGCAGACGGGGCGGGACTAGCGGGAGGAGAGCCTACGAGCAGTACTTC
TRBJ2-1	.	TRBV7-2	TRBD2	CASRGGRNEQFF	TGTGCCAGCAGGGGAGGGCGTAATGAGCAGTTCTTC
TRBJ1-5	.	TRBV5-1	.	CASSKEGHEPQHF	TGCGCCAGCAGCAAGGAGGGGCATGAACCCCAGCATTTT
TRBJ2-4	.	TRBV18	TRBD1	CASSQGADKNIQYF	TGTGCCAGCTCACAGGGGGCGGACAAAAACATTCAGTACTTC
TRBJ2-5	.	TRBV30	TRBD2	CAWSPPGLAGGETQYF	TGTGCCTGGAGCCCCCCTGGACTAGCGGGAGGAGAGACCCAGTACTTC
TRBJ2-3	.	TRBV5-4	.	CASSLDPPDTQYF	TGTGCCAGCAGCTTGGATCCCCCAGATACGCAGTATTTT